What follows is one T cell receptor beta chain and its context. After removal of 7 bases from V and 2 bases from J, the junction contained 8 bases not matched to a gene. CDR3 size: 15 residues. Germline CDR1 and CDR2: WNHNN and SYGVQD (reference sequence). The table came from immunoSEQ multiplex PCR; TCRdb's copy has only in-frame clones and leaves some out. The sample contains around 700,000 clones, 80% to 90% of which appear only once. These data are taken from a study of blood T cell repertoires in COVID-19. Study-level background: Sites across the United States, Italy and Spain contributed samples from acute and convalescent COVID-19.

The sequenced sample was peripheral blood. V usage is TRBV10-1 and J usage is TRBJ1-5; 7 bases are a match to TRBD1. This sequence was found in a woman aged 18-29 years with acute or convalescent COVID-19. The CDR3: CASILPGQGNQPQHF. The CDR3 bases are TGCGCCAGCATTCTTCCCGGACAGGGCAATCAGCCCCAGCATTTT.